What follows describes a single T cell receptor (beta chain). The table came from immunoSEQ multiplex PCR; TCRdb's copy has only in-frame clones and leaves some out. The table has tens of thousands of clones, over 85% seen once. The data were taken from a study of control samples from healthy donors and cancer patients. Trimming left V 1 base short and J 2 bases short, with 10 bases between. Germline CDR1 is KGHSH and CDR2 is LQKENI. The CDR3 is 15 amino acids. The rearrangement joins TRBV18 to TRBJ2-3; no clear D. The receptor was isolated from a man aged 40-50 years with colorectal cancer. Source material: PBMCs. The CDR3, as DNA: TGTGCCAGCTCACCACTCCGGCACCTCACAGATACGCAGTATTTT. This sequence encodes CASSPLRHLTDTQYF. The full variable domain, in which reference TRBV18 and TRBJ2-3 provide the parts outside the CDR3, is NAGVMQNPRHLVRRRGQEARLRCSPMKGHSHVYWYRQLPEEGLKFMVYLQKENIIDESGMPKERFSAEFPKEGPSILRIQQVVRGDSAAYFCASSPLRHLTDTQYFGPGTRLTVL.